This T cell receptor beta chain was obtained from a study of cytomegalovirus exposure and HLA in healthy donors. A few counts support this clone. Primers: 60 Vbeta forward and 13 Jbeta reverse. Profiling relied on immunoSEQ multiplex PCR, and the TCRdb table lists in-frame clones only, not all of them. This table has about 260,000 clones, roughly two thirds appearing once. The sample was PBMCs. This receptor was taken from a female donor in good health and CMV-seronegative.

CDR3 loop: CASSLQGLAGNEQYF. Written as DNA, the CDR3 is TGCGCCAGCAGCCTCCAGGGACTAGCGGGAAACGAGCAGTACTTC. This rearrangement joins TRBV4-1 to TRBJ2-7; the match to TRBD2 covers 13 bases. With 4 bases clipped from V and 5 bases from J, the junction kept 5 bases outside the gene matches. The CDR3 is 15 amino acids. Per the germline V gene, CDR1 is MGHRA and CDR2 is YSYEKL.